These T cell receptor beta chains were read from a single sample in a study of neurological immune-mediated disorders. TCRdb reanalysed the 5' RACE reads using MiXCR and keeps one entry per CDR3 protein. Of roughly 70,000 distinct CDR3 sequences in the sample, 5.2% were seen once. The sequenced sample was PBMCs. These receptors originate from a woman aged 25 to 39 with multiple sclerosis. Each CDR3 is given with its conserved first and last residue. A D gene is named only where the DNA matches it firmly. The size of a clone is reported for some rows only, either as once, few or many, or as a class for expanded clones.

TRBV6-1	TRBJ1-1	-	many	CASSEARSGAEAFF	TGTGCCAGCAGTGAAGCGCGGAGTGGCGCTGAAGCTTTCTTT
TRBV6-5	TRBJ2-6	-	many	CASPSAGPPGANVLTF	TGTGCCAGCCCCAGTGCAGGTCCGCCTGGGGCCAACGTCCTGACTTTC
TRBV27	TRBJ2-3	-	many	CASSLLETDTQYF	TGTGCCAGCAGTTTGCTCGAGACAGATACGCAGTATTTT
TRBV21-1	TRBJ2-5	-	many	CASSKVGHRDRFSETQYF	TGTGCCAGCAGCAAAGTTGGACACAGGGACAGGTTTTCGGAGACCCAGTACTTC
TRBV20-1	TRBJ2-2	-	many	CSARAGTSTGELFF	TGCAGTGCTAGAGCAGGGACATCGACCGGGGAGCTGTTTTTT
TRBV5-1	TRBJ2-5	-	many	CASSFGDSEETQYF	TGCGCCAGCAGCTTTGGCGACTCCGAAGAGACCCAGTACTTC
TRBV6-5	TRBJ1-4	-	many	CASRSGQLATNEKLFF	TGTGCCAGCAGATCCGGACAGTTAGCAACTAATGAAAAACTGTTTTTT
TRBV20-1	TRBJ1-1	-	-	CSAQLGNSNTEAFF	TGCAGTGCCCAATTGGGAAATTCGAACACTGAAGCTTTCTTT
TRBV20-1	TRBJ1-3	-	many	CSVPGVSGNTIYF	TGCAGTGTCCCGGGGGTCTCTGGAAACACCATATATTTT
TRBV3-1	TRBJ2-5	TRBD1	many	CASSQGDRLVETQYF	TGTGCCAGCAGCCAGGGGGACAGATTAGTGGAGACCCAGTACTTC
TRBV12-3/TRBV12-4	TRBJ2-3	-	few	CASRGVLDTDTQYF	TGTGCCAGCAGGGGGGTTTTAGACACAGATACGCAGTATTTT
TRBV14	TRBJ2-7	-	few	CASSRRRGTGISYEQYF	TGTGCCAGCAGCCGACGACGAGGGACGGGGATTTCCTACGAGCAGTACTTC
TRBV18	TRBJ2-3	-	few	CASSPLRNQGSRTDTQYF	TGTGCCAGCTCACCACTCCGTAACCAGGGGTCGCGCACAGATACGCAGTATTTT
TRBV2	TRBJ2-7	TRBD1	-	CASGRDSSYEQYF	TGTGCCAGCGGTAGGGACAGCTCCTACGAGCAGTACTTC
TRBV11-2	TRBJ2-1	TRBD2	many	CASSPRYTSGGYNEQFF	TGTGCCAGCAGCCCCCGCTACACTAGCGGGGGTTACAATGAGCAGTTCTTC
TRBV7-2	TRBJ2-1	-	many	CASSLEGGNEQFF	TGTGCCAGCAGCTTGGAGGGGGGGAATGAGCAGTTCTTC
TRBV7-9	TRBJ1-1	-	few	CASSRPGQGKIEAFF	TGTGCCAGCAGCCGACCGGGACAAGGGAAGATCGAAGCTTTCTTT
TRBV4-1	TRBJ1-5	TRBD1	many	CASSPDAQGAGQPQHF	TGCGCCAGCAGCCCGGACGCACAGGGGGCAGGGCAGCCCCAGCATTTT
TRBV14	TRBJ2-7	TRBD2	many	CASSQGVLLAGTYEQYF	TGTGCCAGCAGCCAAGGCGTTTTACTAGCGGGTACCTACGAGCAGTACTTC
TRBV11-2	TRBJ2-7	TRBD1	many	CASSLGGQGVSEQYF	TGTGCCAGCAGCTTAGGGGGACAGGGAGTGAGCGAGCAGTACTTC
TRBV20-1	TRBJ2-3	-	many	CSASSNVATDTQYF	TGCAGTGCTAGCTCTAACGTGGCAACAGATACGCAGTATTTT
TRBV20-1	TRBJ2-1	-	many	CSARDDRSEQFF	TGCAGTGCTAGAGATGATAGATCTGAGCAGTTCTTC
TRBV9	TRBJ2-1	TRBD1	few	CASSPSPRQGGHNEQFF	TGTGCCAGCAGCCCAAGCCCCCGACAGGGTGGTCACAATGAGCAGTTCTTC
TRBV28	TRBJ1-3	-	many	CASSSSRESGNTIYF	TGTGCCAGCAGTTCGTCTAGGGAATCTGGAAACACCATATATTTT
TRBV12-3/TRBV12-4	TRBJ2-3	-	-	CASSPLVGGGVDTQYF	TGTGCCAGCAGCCCCTTGGTCGGAGGGGGCGTAGATACGCAGTATTTT
TRBV18	TRBJ2-1	TRBD2	many	CASSPEQLAGTEQFF	TGTGCCAGCTCACCAGAGCAACTAGCGGGGACCGAGCAGTTCTTC
TRBV18	TRBJ1-6	-	-	CASSRIGDSPLHF	TGTGCCAGCTCAAGGATTGGCGATTCACCCCTCCACTTT